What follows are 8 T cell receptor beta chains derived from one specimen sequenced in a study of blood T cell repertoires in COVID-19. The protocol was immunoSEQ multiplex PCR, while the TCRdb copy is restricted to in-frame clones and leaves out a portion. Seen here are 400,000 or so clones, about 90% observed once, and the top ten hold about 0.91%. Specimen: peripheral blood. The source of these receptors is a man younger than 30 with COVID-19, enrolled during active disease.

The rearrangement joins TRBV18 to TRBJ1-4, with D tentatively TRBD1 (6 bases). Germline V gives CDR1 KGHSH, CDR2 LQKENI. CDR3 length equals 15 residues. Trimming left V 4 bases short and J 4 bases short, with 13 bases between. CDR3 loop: CASSQGQMNNEKLFF. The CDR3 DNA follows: TGTGCCAGCTCACAAGGACAGATGAATAATGAAAAACTGTTTTTT.

This chain's CDR3 is CASSQGPNNEQFF. For the CDR3, the DNA is TGTGCCAGCAGCCAGGGTCCAAACAATGAGCAGTTCTTC. The V gene is TRBV7-3, the J gene TRBJ2-1; perhaps TRBD1 as D (5 bases). Deletions cut 5 bases from V and 5 bases from J, with 10 bases between. Germline CDR1 SGHTA, CDR2 FQGTGA. The CDR3 is 13 amino acids.

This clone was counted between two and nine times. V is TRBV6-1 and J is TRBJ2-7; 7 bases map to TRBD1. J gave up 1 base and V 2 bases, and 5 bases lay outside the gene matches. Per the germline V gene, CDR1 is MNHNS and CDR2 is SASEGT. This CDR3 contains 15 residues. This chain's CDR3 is CASSELAGGSYEQYF. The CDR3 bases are TGTGCCAGCAGTGAATTGGCAGGGGGTTCCTACGAGCAGTACTTC.

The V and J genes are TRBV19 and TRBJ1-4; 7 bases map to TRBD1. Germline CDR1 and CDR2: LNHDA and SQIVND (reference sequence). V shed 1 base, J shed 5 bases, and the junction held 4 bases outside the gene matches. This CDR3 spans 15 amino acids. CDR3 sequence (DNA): TGTGCCAGTAGTATAGCCTCCAGGGGGAATGAAAAACTGTTTTTT. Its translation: CASSIASRGNEKLFF.

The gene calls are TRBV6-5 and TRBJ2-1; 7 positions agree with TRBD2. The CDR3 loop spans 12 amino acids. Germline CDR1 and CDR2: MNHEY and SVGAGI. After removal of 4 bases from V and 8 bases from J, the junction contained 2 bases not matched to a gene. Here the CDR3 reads CASSSGGDEQFF. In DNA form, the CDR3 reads TGTGCCAGCAGTTCTGGGGGGGATGAGCAGTTCTTC.

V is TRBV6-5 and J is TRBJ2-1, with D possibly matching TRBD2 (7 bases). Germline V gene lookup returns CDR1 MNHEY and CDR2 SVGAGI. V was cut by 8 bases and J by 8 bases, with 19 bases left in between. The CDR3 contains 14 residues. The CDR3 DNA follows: TGTGCCAGCGGCCCCCCAGGGGAGGGACATGAGCAGTTCTTC. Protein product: CASGPPGEGHEQFF.

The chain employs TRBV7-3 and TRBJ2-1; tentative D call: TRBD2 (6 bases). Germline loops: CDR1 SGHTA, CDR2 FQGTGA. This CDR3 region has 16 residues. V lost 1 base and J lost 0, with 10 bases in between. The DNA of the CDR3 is TGTGCCAGCAGCTTAAAGGAGGGAAGCTCCTACAATGAGCAGTTCTTC. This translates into CASSLKEGSSYNEQFF.

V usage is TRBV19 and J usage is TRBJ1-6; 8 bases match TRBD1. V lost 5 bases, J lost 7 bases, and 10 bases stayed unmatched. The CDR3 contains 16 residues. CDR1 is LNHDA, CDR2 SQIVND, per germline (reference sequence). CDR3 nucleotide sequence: TGTGCCAGTAGTCCCCAGGGTGGACAGGGAAATTCACCCCTCCACTTT. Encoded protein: CASSPQGGQGNSPLHF.